This T cell receptor beta chain stems from a study of T cells expressing NK-cell markers. The study, taken as a whole, reports: The share of CD8+ T cells held by dominant NKG2C+ clonotypes was about 1.0-7.5% in roughly 6 donors. Once again these clonotypes came out on top in the CD3+CD56-NKG2C+ fraction of a few donors. Nothing established the HCMV specificity of expanded NKG2C+ T cell clones.

UMIs accompanied the 5'RACE template switching by which TCR beta cDNA was made. Following a re-call of the 5' RACE reads, TCRdb has one entry per CDR3 protein and lacks DNA. This repertoire includes around 180,000 distinct CDR3 sequences. A remark on this clonotype: The antigen remains undetermined.

In germline, CDR1 is LNHNV, CDR2 YYDKDF (reference sequence). This CDR3 contains 18 residues. The chain is built from TRBV15 and TRBJ2-3; the D call from TCRdb, TRBD2, cannot be confirmed without DNA. The source is a man aged 18-69 years in good health. The sequencing input was blood T cells: a sorted CD56 or NKG2C T cell subset, CD4+ or CD8+ T cells, or bulk PBMC T cells (not recorded which). The CDR3 here is CATSRGLTSRPSTDTQYF.